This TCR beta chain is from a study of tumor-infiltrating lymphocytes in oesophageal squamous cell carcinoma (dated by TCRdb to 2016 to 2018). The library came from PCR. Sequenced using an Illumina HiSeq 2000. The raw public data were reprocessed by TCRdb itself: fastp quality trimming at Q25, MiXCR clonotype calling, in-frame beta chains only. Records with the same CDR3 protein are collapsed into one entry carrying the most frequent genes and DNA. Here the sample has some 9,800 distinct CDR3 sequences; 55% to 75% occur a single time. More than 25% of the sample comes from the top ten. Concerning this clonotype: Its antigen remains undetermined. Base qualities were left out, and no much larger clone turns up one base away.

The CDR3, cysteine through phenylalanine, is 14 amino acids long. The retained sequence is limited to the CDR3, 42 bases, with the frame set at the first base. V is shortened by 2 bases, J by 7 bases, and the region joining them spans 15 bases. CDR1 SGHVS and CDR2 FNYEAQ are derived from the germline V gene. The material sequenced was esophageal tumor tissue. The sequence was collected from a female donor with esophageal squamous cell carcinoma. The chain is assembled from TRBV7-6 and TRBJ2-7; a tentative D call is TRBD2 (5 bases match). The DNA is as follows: TGTGCCAGCAGCTTATCCTCGGAGTGGAGGGAGCAGTACTTC. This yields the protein CASSLSSEWREQYF.